This T cell receptor beta chain derives from a study of response to subunit inactivated influenza vaccine. General study points: The authors offered the suggestion that each seasonal influenza vaccination recruits few new T cells.

As regards this clonotype: Its antigen is unknown.

Using its own MiXCR run on the RT-PCR reads, TCRdb lists one record per CDR3 protein. The table includes hundreds of thousands of distinct CDR3 sequences, around 8% detected once. The sequenced sample was PBMCs from blood, obtained approximately 25 months after vaccination. The receptor was isolated from a man between 45 and 75 years old who received an inactivated influenza vaccine.

For the CDR3, the DNA is TGTGCCAGCAGCGTAGACAGCCACTCTGGAAACACCATATATTTT. This gives the protein CASSVDSHSGNTIYF. V usage is TRBV9 and J usage is TRBJ1-3; the D is unclear. V was pared by 0 bases and J by 0 bases, with 7 bases between. The CDR3 has 15 amino acids. Germline V gives CDR1 SGDLS, CDR2 YYNGEE.